The clone carrying this T cell receptor beta chain was counted at least ten times. Antigen: not known. MiXCR was run by TCRdb on the 5' RACE reads, yielding one entry per CDR3 protein. This sample has about 140,000 distinct CDR3 sequences, with about 5.5% found just once. The sample originates from a study of T-cell memory formation after mild COVID-19. In the study overall: TCR clusters were largely donor specific. Broader study findings: The pre-infection memory compartment contained some responding clones, suggesting cross-reactive memory joined. Clones contracting day 15 to 85 were balanced CD4/CD8; later expanders leaned CD4+.

Trimming left V 4 bases short and J 14 bases short, with 15 bases between. The CDR3 totals 12 residues. The chain recombines TRBV12-3 or TRBV12-4 with TRBJ2-4; no clear D. This sequence originates from an adult woman who had mild COVID-19 (a few samples of this study predate the infection). Cell type and time point are not known. The sequencing sample was made of PBMCs or a T cell subset sorted from them (not recorded which). The CDR3 DNA follows: TGTGCCAGCAGTTCCCGGACGGCTGGGAAGTACTTC. Amino acid sequence: CASSSRTAGKYF.